The sequence of this T cell receptor beta chain was determined in a study of cytomegalovirus exposure and HLA in healthy donors. Study results and caveats: Association with HLA alleles at 0.05 false discovery rate was found for approximately 18,000 TCR beta sequences in a later analysis. Later, an analysis found that common viral pathogens appeared to be linked with several of the most significant clusters. The authors judged a highly shared variant cluster likely a sequencing artifact.

The PCR was carried out with 60 Vbeta primers and 13 Jbeta primers. The method was immunoSEQ multiplex PCR; TCRdb's version includes in-frame clones alone and lacks a portion of them. The data hold about 120,000 clones, with 81% observed a single time. Only a few counts were recorded for this clone. Its antigen is unidentified. The CDR3 covers 12 residues. V was pared by 7 bases and J by 7 bases, with 6 bases of the junction left unmatched. Germline V gene lookup returns CDR1 ENHRY and CDR2 SYGVKD. V is TRBV10-3 and J is TRBJ2-7, with 8 bases that match TRBD1. Sequences were obtained from PBMCs. This TCR was recovered from a woman aged 25 to 39 in good health and CMV-seronegative. The CDR3 region is CAINQGAGEQYF. CDR3 bases: TGTGCCATCAATCAGGGGGCAGGAGAGCAGTACTTC.